The 21 T cell receptor beta chains presented below share a single source sample, sequenced in a study of cytomegalovirus exposure and HLA in healthy donors. The PCR had 60 Vbeta and 13 Jbeta primers. The protocol was immunoSEQ multiplex PCR, while the TCRdb copy is restricted to in-frame clones and leaves out a portion. The sample holds about 180,000 clones, about 77% seen once. The material sequenced was PBMCs. These receptors came from a man between 60 and 75 years old in good health and CMV-seronegative.

This chain links TRBV4-1 with TRBJ1-1; 7 bases align to TRBD1. J gave up 0 bases and V 3 bases, and 7 bases lay outside the gene matches. CDR1 is MGHRA and CDR2 is YSYEKL in the germline V gene. This CDR3 region has 16 residues. The CDR3 region has the DNA TGCGCCAGCAGCCAGTACTGGGACAGCTTGAACACTGAAGCTTTCTTT. Translation: CASSQYWDSLNTEAFF.

The chain has TRBV7-8 and TRBJ2-1; TRBD2 aligns across 7 bases. CDR1 and CDR2 from the germline V gene are SGHVS and FQNEAQ. After removal of 1 base from V and 6 bases from J, the junction contained 3 bases not matched to a gene. The CDR3 is made up of 14 amino acids. In nucleotides, the CDR3 is TGTGCCAGCAGCTTAGTGGGGGGGGGCAATGAGCAGTTCTTC. Translated, it gives CASSLVGGGNEQFF.

V gene TRBV30 combines with J gene TRBJ2-5; tentatively, D is TRBD2 (7 bases). Per the germline V gene, CDR1 is GTSNPN and CDR2 is SVGIG (reference sequence). Trimming cost V 2 bases and J 4 bases, with 14 bases left between them. CDR3 length: 14 amino acids. Written as DNA, the CDR3 is TGTGCCTGGAGTCCCTTCGGGGGGCGAGAGACCCAGTACTTC. Translated: CAWSPFGGRETQYF.

The chain recombines TRBV5-1 with TRBJ1-1; no firm D call. V was trimmed by 0 bases and J by 5 bases, leaving 8 bases between them. This CDR3 is 13 amino acids long. Germline-derived CDR1 and CDR2 are SGHRS and YFSETQ. CDR3 protein: CASSLGEGTEAFF. In nucleotides, the CDR3 is TGCGCCAGCAGCTTGGGGGAGGGAACTGAAGCTTTCTTT.

The chain joins TRBV27 to TRBJ1-1, with 8 bases fitting TRBD1. The CDR3 runs 18 residues. Germline V gene sequence: CDR1 MNHEY, CDR2 SMNVEV (reference sequence). With 5 bases clipped from V and 3 bases from J, the junction kept 17 bases outside the gene matches. The CDR3 loop reads CASSPRGRGPGWHTEAFF. The CDR3 coding sequence is TGTGCCAGCAGTCCAAGGGGCAGGGGGCCAGGTTGGCACACTGAAGCTTTCTTT.

On this clone: At one end the junction does not follow the germline gene, possibly because of a read error. The CDR3 DNA sequence: TGTGCCAGCAGTTGGGGGCCGGAATCACCCCTCAACTTT. Translation: CASSWGPESPLNF. The chain employs TRBV6-5 and TRBJ1-6; maybe TRBD1 (6 bases). CDR1 is MNHEY and CDR2 is SVGAGI in the germline V gene. The CDR3 contains 13 residues.

V usage is TRBV28 and J usage is TRBJ1-1, with TRBD1 as a possible D gene (6 bases). This CDR3 comprises 12 residues. Deletions cut 4 bases from V and 9 bases from J, with 12 bases between. From germline, CDR1 is MDHEN and CDR2 SYDVKM. CDR3 protein: CASSSGDSKAFF. The CDR3 DNA is TGTGCCAGCAGTTCAGGGGATAGTAAAGCTTTCTTT.

In this sample, this clone turned up a few times. V and J are TRBV5-6 and TRBJ2-2; 7 positions match TRBD1. Germline V gives CDR1 SGHDT, CDR2 YYEEEE. Trimming removed 0 bases from V and 2 bases from J; junction bases left unmatched: 4. The CDR3 is made up of 16 amino acids. CDR3 sequence: CASSLGAGGNTGELFF. The CDR3 bases are TGTGCCAGCAGCTTGGGGGCAGGGGGTAACACCGGGGAGCTGTTTTTT.

This chain joins TRBV7-3 and TRBJ1-1; D unclear. The CDR3 contains 14 residues. Trimming removed 2 bases at V and 5 bases at J, with 12 bases between. Germline CDR1 reads SGHTA; CDR2 reads FQGTGA. CDR3 sequence reads: CASSLSGLRTEAFF. The CDR3 DNA sequence: TGTGCCAGCAGCTTATCGGGTCTCCGGACTGAAGCTTTCTTT.

This chain joins TRBV2 and TRBJ2-1; possibly TRBD1 for D (6 bases). The length of the CDR3 is 12 residues. The germline CDR1 and CDR2 sequences are SNHLY and FYNNEI. The V end was cut by 7 bases, the J end by 10 bases, with 14 bases between. As DNA, the CDR3 is TGTGCCAGCAACAAGGACAGTGCGGAGCAGTTCTTC. Its protein is CASNKDSAEQFF.

The rearrangement joins TRBV2 to TRBJ2-5, with unresolved D. The V and J ends lost 7 bases and 1 base respectively, with 7 bases between them. Germline V CDR1 and CDR2: SNHLY, FYNNEI. CDR3 length: 12 residues. CDR3 sequence: CASTFSQETQYF. CDR3 DNA sequence: TGTGCCAGCACCTTTAGCCAAGAGACCCAGTACTTC.

Remarks on this clone: The junction departs from the called germline gene at one end, perhaps through a read error. The chain joins TRBV7-7 to TRBJ2-5; tentatively, D is TRBD2 (6 bases). CDR3 length: 15 amino acids. CDR1 and CDR2 (germline): SSHAT, FNYEAQ (reference sequence). Here the CDR3 reads CASSPLFGLLETQYF. CDR3 bases: TGTGCTAGCAGCCCCTTGTTCGGACTATTAGAGACCCAGTACTTC.

The chain links TRBV7-6 to TRBJ2-7, with a tentative D call TRBD2 (7 bases). This CDR3 has 16 residues. V gave up 1 base and J gave up 0 bases, with 13 bases separating them. The germline V gene encodes CDR1 SGHVS and CDR2 FNYEAQ. In nucleotides, the CDR3 is TGTGCCAGCAGCTTAGATGGGCGGGGGCTCTCCTACGAGCAGTACTTC. As protein: CASSLDGRGLSYEQYF. The full variable domain, its missing parts supplied by reference TRBV7-6 and TRBJ2-7, is GAGVSQSPRYKVTKRGQDVALRCDPISGHVSLYWYRQALGQGPEFLTYFNYEAQQDKSGLPNDRFSAERPEGSISTLTIQRTEQRDSAMYRCASSLDGRGLSYEQYFGPGTRLTVT.

This clone was found a few times. This chain joins TRBV5-1 and TRBJ2-7; the match to TRBD2 covers 11 bases. This CDR3 contains 19 residues. The germline CDR1 and CDR2 sequences are SGHRS and YFSETQ. The trim removed 3 bases at V and 2 bases at J, leaving 16 bases unmatched. CDR3 nucleotides: TGCGCCAGCAGCTGGGGGACCGGAACTAGCGGGGGTGATCCCTACGAGCAGTACTTC. Translation: CASSWGTGTSGGDPYEQYF.

The chain joins TRBV7-8 to TRBJ1-2; 8 bases are a match to TRBD1. The V gene end was trimmed by 5 bases and the J gene end by 8 bases; junction bases not matched to a gene: 7. Germline V gene data show CDR1 as SGHVS and CDR2 as FQNEAQ. The CDR3 has 13 residues. As DNA, the CDR3 is TGTGCCAGCAGCCGACAGGGGAGAGGAGGCTACACCTTC. Amino acid sequence: CASSRQGRGGYTF.

V usage is TRBV27 and J usage is TRBJ2-7; D is possibly TRBD1 (6 bases). V gave up 6 bases and J gave up 5 bases, with 14 bases separating them. The CDR3 totals 13 residues. The germline V gene encodes CDR1 MNHEY and CDR2 SMNVEV (reference sequence). In DNA form, the CDR3 reads TGTGCCAGCAGATACTTAAACAGGGACGAGCAGTACTTC. Encoded protein: CASRYLNRDEQYF.

V is TRBV5-4 and J is TRBJ1-3, with D maybe TRBD1 (6 bases). Deletions cut 4 bases from V and 4 bases from J, with 12 bases between. The V gene's germline CDR1 is SGHNT and CDR2 YYREEE (reference sequence). The CDR3 has 14 amino acids. The CDR3 DNA sequence: TGTGCCAGCAGCCCGGGGGGGCGCGGAAACACCATATATTTT. Translated: CASSPGGRGNTIYF.

This clone was counted a few times. The chain joins TRBV2 to TRBJ1-5, with 9 positions matching TRBD1. After removal of 6 bases from V and 5 bases from J, the junction contained 11 bases not matched to a gene. CDR3 size: 16 residues. The germline gives CDR1 SNHLY, CDR2 FYNNEI. The CDR3 DNA is TGTGCCAGCAGAGCAACAGGGGGCAGGTTGGATCAGCCCCAGCATTTT. Translated: CASRATGGRLDQPQHF.

The chain carries TRBV9 and TRBJ2-2; tentative D call: TRBD2 (6 bases). Germline assignment: CDR1 SGDLS and CDR2 YYNGEE. The ends were cut back, 3 bases at V and 3 bases at J, with 15 bases in the middle. This CDR3 has 16 amino acids. This chain's CDR3 is CASSGFGTQDTGELFF. CDR3 DNA sequence: TGTGCCAGCAGCGGTTTCGGGACTCAAGACACCGGGGAGCTGTTTTTT.

This sequence joins TRBV27 and TRBJ2-3; 12 bases match TRBD2. With V trimmed by 5 bases and J by 9 bases, 3 bases remained unmatched. The length of the CDR3 is 13 residues. Looked up from germline, CDR1 is MNHEY and CDR2 is SMNVEV (reference sequence). CDR3 protein: CASSRLAGATQYF. CDR3 sequence (DNA): TGTGCCAGCAGTAGACTAGCGGGAGCCACGCAGTATTTT.

This clone was seen more than once but under ten times. The chain employs TRBV5-1 and TRBJ1-1, with D perhaps matching TRBD1 (6 bases). The CDR3 length is 15 residues. Trimming pared 0 bases from V and 0 bases from J, leaving 9 bases between. CDR1 and CDR2 (germline): SGHRS, YFSETQ. Written as DNA, the CDR3 is TGCGCCAGCAGCTTGGCCGGGGACATGAACACTGAAGCTTTCTTT. It encodes CASSLAGDMNTEAFF.